The present entry profiles one TCR beta chain with its context. The record originates from a study of blood T cell repertoires in COVID-19. Overall study: Sources were T cells, B-cell-depleted T cells, or PBMCs; the material itself was cDNA or gDNA.

Methods used by the authors: The assay estimated nucleated cells by amplifying reference gene primers. The data were produced by immunoSEQ multiplex PCR, yet TCRdb's version contains in-frame clones alone and is incomplete. V, J and clone size are those of that table, while D and trimming were read from the DNA. Here the sample spans approximately 200,000 clones, roughly 84% being singletons. The CDR3 loop spans 14 amino acids. Germline V gives CDR1 KGHSH, CDR2 LQKENI. V dropped 2 bases and J dropped 7 bases, with 12 bases sitting between them. Material for sequencing was peripheral blood. The sequence was obtained from an older woman with acute or convalescent COVID-19. The rearrangement links TRBV18 to TRBJ2-1; no clear D. CDR3 coding DNA: TGTGCCAGCTCACCAGAAACAGTAAAGAATGAGCAGTTCTTC. Encoded protein: CASSPETVKNEQFF.